Detailed here is one TCR beta chain. Its antigen is not identified. These data are taken from a study of T cell responses to AZD1222 COVID-19 vaccine. Overall study results and limits: Targeting of unmutated variant regions was reportedly seen in nearly half of spike-specific TCRs.

Here immunoSEQ multiplex PCR was the method, and the copy in TCRdb shows in-frame clones only, minus some. The sample shows more than 140,000 clones, approximately 88% of them seen only once. The CDR3 is made up of 12 amino acids. V lost 4 bases and J 12 bases, leaving 13 bases between the germline ends. Germline assignment: CDR1 SGHVS and CDR2 FQNEAQ. The sequence was collected from an adult in good health. The starting material was peripheral blood, obtained on day 0 of AZD1222 vaccination. The chain combines TRBV7-8 with TRBJ2-1; TRBD1 or TRBD2 may be the D gene (7 bases each). The CDR3 nucleotides read TGTGCCAGCAGCTCCCGGGGGGACAGGCAGTTCTTC. Its protein is CASSSRGDRQFF. Variable domain in full (rest from reference TRBV7-8 and TRBJ2-1): GAGVSQSPRYKVAKRGQDVALRCDPISGHVSLFWYQQALGQGPEFLTYFQNEAQLDKSGLPSDRFFAERPEGSVSTLKIQRTQQEDSAVYLCASSSRGDRQFFGPGTRLTVL.